This T cell receptor (beta chain) was captured in a study of cytomegalovirus exposure and HLA in healthy donors (TCRdb year 2017). Broadly, across the study: An earlier analysis of approximately 640 of the donors reported more than 250 Gb of sequence data and about 100 million unique TCR beta sequences from some 180 million T cells. An early release covering around 630 HLA-typed donors comprised roughly 300 gigabases of sequencing data and 65 million to 100 million unique TCR sequences. Among the roughly 370 genotyped donors, about 85% belonged to the genetic ancestry cluster associated with self-reported Caucasian donors. The study aimed to test whether signatures of past pathogen exposure could be identified by cataloging public T cell receptors. The study used immunosequencing to profile the T cell repertoires of approximately 630 subjects and linked those repertoires to cytomegalovirus serostatus. Along with the roughly 670-subject first cohort, a separate validation cohort of over a hundred different subjects was used. The study combined high-throughput TCR immunosequencing, statistical association of individual TCRs with disease status, and machine learning to predict cytomegalovirus infection status. A later analysis re-examined previously published TCR beta repertoires from more than 550 donors and added high-resolution HLA genotyping to investigate patterns of TCR occurrence. Rather than using new phenotypic data, the later analysis identified candidate immune exposures from TCR beta sequences and from how often those sequences occurred across donors. To decide whether each TCR beta V gene segment behaved as functional or pseudogenic, an earlier analysis of approximately 590 of the donors relied on high-throughput TCR beta sequencing. Donor age, sex, ethnicity and CMV serostatus were compiled together with the repertoire data. Genome-wide SNP genotypes for about 65% of the roughly 670 donors were used in a later genetic analysis, which treated that subset as a discovery cohort. All discovery cohort repertoires had been generated using a single sequencing platform. HLA typing included class I and class II loci at four-digit resolution. The number of typed donors differed by locus: about 620-640 for A, B, C, DRB1 and DQB1; some 540 for DQA1; about 600 for DPA1; and about 470 for DPB1. Five DR-DQ haplotypes were handled as single units for association and clustering because linkage in the cohort was strong. Across around 400 genotyped donors of the cohort, an average of approximately 240,000 unique TCR beta nucleotide sequences per donor were sequenced, and 15% to 20% of those sequences were non-productive. General study outcomes and caveats: In a later analysis, TCR association rates were found to vary across HLA loci, with the most associated TCRs seen for DRB1 alleles and the fewest for HLA-C alleles. A cluster of highly shared sequence variants was judged likely to be a technical artifact of the sequencing pipeline. In a later analysis, most CMV-associated TCR beta chains were found to appear HLA-restricted, with HLA associations seemingly driven largely by CMV exposure. Strong co-occurrence of HLA alleles, especially DR and DQ, made assigning TCR associations to individual alleles difficult. An association between a missense DCLRE1C variant and V-gene and J-gene trimming of TCR beta chains was found in a later genetic analysis and replicated in an independent cohort. Several of the top co-occurrence clusters appeared to be linked to parvovirus B19, influenza, CMV and Epstein-Barr virus, according to a later analysis. The classifier was reported to diagnose cytomegalovirus status with high specificity and sensitivity in both the original and validation cohorts. In an earlier analysis of 500 to 650 of the donors, most TCR beta V segments appeared in productive rearrangements about 90% or about 30% of the time, broadly matching IMGT annotations. A later genetic analysis reported fewer N-insertions in productive TCRs among donors in an Asian-associated ancestry cluster than the roughly 620-donor mean. A total of 150 or so TCR beta chains were listed by the study as associated with cytomegalovirus. A later analysis associated 16,951 TCR beta sequences with specific HLA alleles at a false discovery rate of 0.05. A later analysis found that HLA-associated TCR beta chains were more clonally expanded and had lower generation probabilities than equally common non-associated chains. Presence/absence analyses assumed roughly uniform sequencing depth across donors, an assumption that may not hold. In vitro tests confirmed that a few of the cytomegalovirus-associated TCR beta chains recognize cytomegalovirus antigens. Because HLA typing was missing for some donors at each locus, association tests included only the typed subset. Across donors, most TCR sequences were observed very rarely, whereas some public TCRs were present in many individuals. A further reported finding was that TCR beta sequences accurately predicted the HLA-A and HLA-B alleles for most subjects in the first cohort. Because the 87-base-pair reads could not distinguish some IMGT-functional V segments, including TRBV6-2 and TRBV6-3, those segments were excluded. This cohort had only TCR beta chains sequenced, and the lack of alpha or paired-chain data limited which features could be detected. Because counts were too low, around 18 rarely observed V segments, including chromosome 9 orphons, were left out of the earlier analysis of 587 of the donors. The only immune exposure information available for the cohort was CMV serostatus. The authors suggested that the approach could potentially be generalized to other disease states and immunological phenotypes. Correlated functional status among segregating V segments might reflect linkage disequilibrium, but an unknown experimental factor could not be ruled out.

Comments on this clone: No antigen is known for it. Base qualities were left out, and no much larger clone turns up one base away.

The cohort was made up of about 670 healthy bone marrow donors. At the time of sampling, every cohort member was nominally healthy, though immune exposures that went unrecorded were likely present. The donor was CMV seronegative and was included in the group of 352 seronegative cohort members. A peripheral blood sample was collected from each donor, and TCR beta sequencing was performed on peripheral blood mononuclear cells. The Qiagen DNeasy Blood Extraction Kit was used to extract genomic DNA from the blood cell samples. V loses 3 bases of germline sequence and J loses 2 bases, and the interval between the two ends is 17 bases. From a lookup of the germline V gene (reference sequence), CDR1 and CDR2 are LNHDA and SQIVND. The CDR3 spans 17 residues, from the cysteine through the phenylalanine. Only the CDR3 region is kept as DNA, spanning 51 bases read in frame from base 1. The protocol used for the library was the immunoSEQ multiplex PCR assay. For the multiplex PCR, a mixture combining 60 forward primers for TCR Vbeta segments and 13 reverse primers for TCR Jbeta segments was used. Amplification of the CDR3 region of rearranged TCR beta genes was performed with a multiplex PCR assay on genomic DNA. Amplified TCR beta libraries were sequenced as 87-base-pair reads on the Illumina HiSeq System. The authors processed their data as follows. In a later analysis, tens of millions of unique TCR beta chains were counted across the approximately 620 repertoires, and about 10 million of these chains were shared by at least two donors. A nearest-neighbor algorithm error-corrected the raw reads and collapsed the reads into unique sequences, merging closely related sequences to remove PCR and sequencing errors. V, D and J gene segments were assigned by aligning CDR3 sequences to IMGT reference sequences. For a sequence to be retained, at least a six-nucleotide match to both a V gene segment and a J gene segment was required. A rearrangement counted as productive if the CDR3 had no stop codons and remained in frame with V and J, and every other rearrangement counted as non-productive. Following IMGT convention, CDR3 was defined as the stretch from the second conserved V-encoded cysteine up to the conserved J-encoded phenylalanine. Sequences without an unambiguous match to a single V gene segment were excluded from the earlier analysis of a few hundred of the donors. An earlier analysis of 550 to 650 of the donors classified V segments as functional when productive rearrangements were above 56.7% and as segregating when the standard deviation between donors was above 5%. To diagnose cytomegalovirus status from the catalog of TCR beta chain sequences, a statistical classification framework was built. V and J gene assignment, in a later analysis, came from comparing TCR nucleotide sequences with IMGT/GENE-DB human TR gene sequences. In a later analysis, CDR3 sequences and most-parsimonious VDJ recombination scenarios were assigned using the TCRdist pipeline. In a later analysis, each TCR beta chain was defined by its CDR3 amino acid sequence together with its V-gene family, and reads without a unique V-gene family were excluded. To address suspected cross-contamination and a sequencing artifact, a later analysis removed over 500 highly shared, low-generation-probability nucleotide sequences. A later analysis calculated a clonal expansion index for each public chain from normalized within-repertoire ranks of inferred template counts. A later analysis computed generation probabilities with a VDJ recombination model fitted to out-of-frame rearrangements, and checked the results against IGoR. Hypergeometric tests were used in a later analysis to score TCR-TCR, TCR-HLA and TCR-CMV co-occurrence, with a repertoire-size bias correction applied to the TCR pairs. In a later analysis, false discovery rates were estimated by permuting HLA or CMV assignments 20 times. In a later analysis, co-occurring TCRs were grouped with DBSCAN, and TCRdist sequence similarity was added when clustering was performed within HLA-allele-positive subsets. Co-occurrence clustering excluded repertoires with fewer than 30,000 or more than 120,000 public chains, plus five with anomalous nucleotide sharing. What TCRdb holds here is the immuneACCESS table cut down to in-frame rearrangements. Part of the clones is not present; checked against another copy, under half of the missing clones reflect an unresolved V gene, and the others are unexplained. For V, J and clone size, that table is used; D and trimming come from the DNA. This sample holds roughly 190,000 clones; approximately 86% were observed only once. The ten largest clones capture approximately 1.9% of the sample.

This TCR came from a woman aged 18 to 35 in good health and CMV-seronegative. The specimen sequenced was PBMCs. The V and J genes are TRBV19 and TRBJ2-1; perhaps TRBD1 is the D gene, with 6 bases matching. The nucleotides read TGTGCCAGTAGTATTGTGTCAGGGGTATTGGCCTACAATGAGCAGTTCTTC. Translated, this gives CASSIVSGVLAYNEQFF. The CDR3, completed at both ends by the reference TRBV19 and TRBJ2-1 genes, gives the full variable domain DGGITQSPKYLFRKEGQNVTLSCEQNLNHDAMYWYRQDPGQGLRLIYYSQIVNDFQKGDIAEGYSVSREKKESFPLTVTSAQKNPTAFYLCASSIVSGVLAYNEQFFGPGTRLTVL.